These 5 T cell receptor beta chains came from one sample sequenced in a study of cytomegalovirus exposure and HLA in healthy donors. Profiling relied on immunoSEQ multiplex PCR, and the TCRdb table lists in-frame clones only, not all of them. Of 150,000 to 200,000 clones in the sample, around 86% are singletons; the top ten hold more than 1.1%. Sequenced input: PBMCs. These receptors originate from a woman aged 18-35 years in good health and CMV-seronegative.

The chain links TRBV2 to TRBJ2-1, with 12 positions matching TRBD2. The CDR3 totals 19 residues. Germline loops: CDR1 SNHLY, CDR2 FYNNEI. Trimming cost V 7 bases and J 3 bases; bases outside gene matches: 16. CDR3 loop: CASMVTSGGPLLDYNEQFF. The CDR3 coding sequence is TGTGCCAGCATGGTGACTAGCGGGGGCCCCCTCCTAGACTACAATGAGCAGTTCTTC.

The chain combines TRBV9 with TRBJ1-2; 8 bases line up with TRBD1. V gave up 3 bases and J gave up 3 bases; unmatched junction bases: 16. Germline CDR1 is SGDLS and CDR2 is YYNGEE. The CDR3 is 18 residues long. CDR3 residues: CASSEGHSQGQDYYGYTF. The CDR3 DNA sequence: TGTGCCAGCAGCGAGGGACATTCGCAGGGACAGGATTACTATGGCTACACCTTC.

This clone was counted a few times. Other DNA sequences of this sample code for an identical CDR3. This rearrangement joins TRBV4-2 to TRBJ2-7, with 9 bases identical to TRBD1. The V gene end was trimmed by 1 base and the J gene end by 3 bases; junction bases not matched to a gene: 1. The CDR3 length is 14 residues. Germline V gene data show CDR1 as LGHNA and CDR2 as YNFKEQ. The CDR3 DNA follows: TGTGCCAGCAGCCAAGGACAGGGGGACTACGAGCAGTACTTC. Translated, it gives CASSQGQGDYEQYF.

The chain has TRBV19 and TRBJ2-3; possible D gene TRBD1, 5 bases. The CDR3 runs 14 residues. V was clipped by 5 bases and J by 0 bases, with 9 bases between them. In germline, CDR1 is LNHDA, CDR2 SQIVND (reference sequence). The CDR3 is CASSAGHSTDTQYF. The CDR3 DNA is TGTGCCAGTAGTGCCGGACATAGCACAGATACGCAGTATTTT.

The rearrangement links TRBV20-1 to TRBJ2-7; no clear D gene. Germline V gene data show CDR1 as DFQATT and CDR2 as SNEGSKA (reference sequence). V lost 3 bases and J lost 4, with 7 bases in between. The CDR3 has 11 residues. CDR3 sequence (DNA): TGCAGTGCTAGTAGTTCGTACGAGCAGTACTTC. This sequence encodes CSASSSYEQYF.